Reported below is one T cell receptor (beta chain). This clone was seen a single time. Its antigen target is currently unknown. Qualities for individual bases were not recorded, and no much larger clone is one base off. These data belong to a study of blood T cell repertoires in COVID-19 (dated by TCRdb to about 2020). Regarding the research as a whole: Samples covering the acute and convalescent phases of COVID-19 were provided by collaborators in the United States, Italy and Spain. The prospective study material was composed of cDNA or gDNA derived from T cells, B-cell-depleted T cells, or PBMCs. Deeply sampled blood TCRbeta repertoires from subjects exposed to, actively infected with, or recovered from COVID-19 were included in the dataset. A freely available public database, intended as a resource for researchers studying the immune response to SARS-CoV-2, is where the repertoires were released. The samples were drawn from two sources: the first 160 participants of the ongoing ImmuneRACE study, and over 950 subjects contributed by 6 global collaborators. The sample metadata nearly always contained a de-identified subject ID, COVID-19 status, age in years and sex. Where available, HLA class I and class II types were taken from metadata supplied by the sample provider and were not determined by assay-based typing. What the work shows at the level of the full study, not this receptor alone: The quantity of clinical and demographic metadata differed by source and by participant and was supplied without curation.

Enrolling through a virtual design, the prospective study's participants ranged in age from roughly 18 to 89 years and lived across 24 United States geographic areas. In the prospective study, participants were assigned to cohorts based on the clinical history participants reported in a screening survey and a study questionnaire. Recovered participants in ImmuneRACE Cohort 3 were defined by two consecutive negative NP/OP PCR tests, clearance by a healthcare professional, or resolution of symptoms. In the prospective study, whole blood, serum and a nasopharyngeal or oropharyngeal swab were collected from each participant by mobile phlebotomists. Prospective study participants could optionally give additional blood draws and questionnaires over an approximately two-month period. Blood samples from the prospective study were shipped frozen or at room temperature prior to DNA extraction. Counted from cysteine to phenylalanine, this CDR3 has 15 amino acids. The kept DNA is CDR3 alone, 45 bases in frame from the first base. CDR1 and CDR2 were assigned from the germline V gene (reference sequence) as SGHNT and YYREEE. V and J are trimmed by 2 bases and 2 bases, and the gene matches miss 4 bases of the junction.

TCRbeta CDR3 regions were amplified from genomic DNA using the immunoSEQ Assay, a bias-controlled multiplex PCR. In the original analysis: Nucleated cell counts per sample were estimated from amplification of reference gene primers within the assay. Sequence reads were collapsed and filtered to measure the absolute abundance of every unique TCRbeta CDR3 rearrangement. For each sample, productive Simpson clonality was calculated as the square root of Simpson's diversity index over productive rearrangements. Not all clones reach the TCRdb copy of this immuneACCESS table, which keeps in-frame sequences only. Checked studies attribute under half of the gap to unresolved V genes and leave the rest unexplained. That table is the source of V, J and clone size, and D and trimming were worked out from the DNA. Counted in this sample were 490,000 or so clones; 88% of them appeared once. The ten largest account for approximately 8% of the sample.

This TCR came from a woman aged 55-75 years who had recovered from COVID-19. The sequence links TRBV5-4 to TRBJ2-3, and TRBD1 aligns with 8 junction nucleotides. Material: PBMCs or T cells enriched from blood (not recorded which). The bases read TGTGCCAGCAGCTTAACCAGGGGGCACACAGATACGCAGTATTTT. This translates into CASSLTRGHTDTQYF. Supplemented by the reference TRBV5-4 and TRBJ2-3 proteins around the CDR3, the complete variable domain is ETGVTQSPTHLIKTRGQQVTLRCSSQSGHNTVSWYQQALGQGPQFIFQYYREEENGRGNFPPRFSGLQFPNYSSELNVNALELDDSALYLCASSLTRGHTDTQYFGPGTRLTVL.